This T cell receptor (beta chain) was obtained from a study of T cells in Graves' hyperthyroidism and ophthalmopathy. The study, taken as a whole, reports: Most thyroid clonotypes expanded above 0.001 were also detected in blood.

The trim removed 4 bases at V and 0 bases at J, leaving 1 base unmatched. Germline CDR1 SGHAT, CDR2 FQDESV (reference sequence). The CDR3 extends over 15 amino acids. Hyperthyroidism patients were newly diagnosed, had disease duration under 2 months, and were aged 18 to 65 years. This clonotype was detected ten times or more. Its target is not known. There were TCR beta CDR3 regions amplified from RNA transcripts. With the HTBI primer set, the TCR CDR3 went through a first round of RT-PCR. MiXCR, run by TCRdb on the multiplex PCR reads, gives a single entry per CDR3 protein. Of 600,000 to 650,000 distinct CDR3 sequences in the sample, 15% to 20% were seen once.

The chain recombines TRBV11-1 with TRBJ2-1, with 9 bases aligning to TRBD1. The TCR was taken from a woman aged 25-40 years with Graves' hyperthyroidism. Material for sequencing was blood. This CDR3 reads CASSSGQGSYNEQFF. The CDR3 DNA sequence: TGTGCCAGCAGCTCGGGACAGGGCTCCTACAATGAGCAGTTCTTC.